The 3 T cell receptor beta chains below all came from one sample that was sequenced in a study of technical replicates of blood from a few donors. Libraries were prepared by immunoSEQ multiplex PCR; TCRdb keeps only in-frame clonotypes and omits some of them. The data show tens of thousands of clones, about 95% seen once. Input material: T cells isolated from PBMCs. All receptors come from a human donor in good health.

The V call is TRBV5-4, the J call TRBJ2-6, with a weak D call TRBD1 (6 bases). V was shortened by 2 bases and J by 2 bases, with 8 bases between the two germline ends. The CDR3 has 15 amino acids. Germline assignment: CDR1 SGHNT and CDR2 YYREEE (reference sequence). In DNA form, the CDR3 reads TGTGCCAGCAGCTTACAGGGACCTGGGGCCAACGTCCTGACTTTC. Residues: CASSLQGPGANVLTF.

CDR3 sequence reads: CASGSTGTVKRDQPQHF. CDR3 sequence (DNA): TGTGCCAGCGGTAGCACCGGGACAGTGAAAAGGGATCAGCCCCAGCATTTT. The chain carries TRBV28 and TRBJ1-5; 7 positions match TRBD1. V trimming: 8 bases; J trimming: 5 bases; junction bases outside the gene matches: 18. CDR1 and CDR2 from the germline V gene are MDHEN and SYDVKM. The CDR3 covers 17 residues. Together with reference TRBV28 and TRBJ1-5, the CDR3 gives the full variable domain: DVKVTQSSRYLVKRTGEKVFLECVQDMDHENMFWYRQDPGLGLRLIYFSYDVKMKEKGDIPEGYSVSREKKERFSLILESASTNQTSMYLCASGSTGTVKRDQPQHFGDGTRLSIL.

J is TRBJ1-1 and V is TRBV7-2; D uncertain. Germline assignment: CDR1 SGHTA and CDR2 FQGNSA. The CDR3 runs to 14 residues. Deletions cut 4 bases from V and 4 bases from J, with 13 bases between. This CDR3 is CASSSDLGSTEAFF. The CDR3 coding sequence is TGTGCCAGCAGCTCGGATCTAGGCTCCACTGAAGCTTTCTTT.